These 23 T cell receptor beta chains were sequenced from one sample in a study of blood T cell repertoires in COVID-19. Assay used: immunoSEQ multiplex PCR; TCRdb lists only in-frame clones, some missing. The sample holds 200,000 or so clones; more than 85% are singletons and the top ten take under 2%. The sample taken for sequencing was peripheral blood. The receptors shown here come from a man in his forties with active or convalescent COVID-19.

This chain joins TRBV23-1 and TRBJ2-7, with D tentatively TRBD2 (5 bases). TRBV23-1 carries the ORF label, with uncertain function. The ends were cut back, 0 bases at V and 7 bases at J, with 19 bases in the middle. CDR3 length: 16 residues. The CDR3 sequence is CASSQSQEEGSGEQYF. The CDR3 coding sequence is TGCGCCAGCAGTCAATCTCAGGAGGAAGGGTCGGGGGAGCAGTACTTC.

The chain combines TRBV7-2 with TRBJ2-1, with 7 nucleotides matching TRBD1. The germline V gene has CDR1 SGHTA and CDR2 FQGNSA. Trimming removed 3 bases from V and 3 bases from J; junction bases left unmatched: 5. The CDR3 is 15 residues long. This chain's CDR3 is CASSLETGFYNEQFF. The DNA for the CDR3 is TGTGCCAGCAGCTTGGAGACAGGGTTCTACAATGAGCAGTTCTTC. The entire variable domain, with the rest obtained from reference TRBV7-2 and TRBJ2-1, is as follows: GAGVSQSPSNKVTEKGKDVELRCDPISGHTALYWYRQSLGQGLEFLIYFQGNSAPDKSGLPSDRFSAERTGGSVSTLTIQRTQQEDSAVYLCASSLETGFYNEQFFGPGTRLTVL.

The CDR3 DNA sequence: TGTGCCAGCAGCCTCCAGCCCGTACTTTCAGGGGGGGAGCTGTTTTTT. It yields the protein CASSLQPVLSGGELFF. V gene TRBV7-2 combines with J gene TRBJ2-2, with a tentative D call TRBD1 (5 bases). The CDR3 totals 16 residues. Germline CDR1 is SGHTA and CDR2 is FQGNSA. V lost 5 bases, J lost 8 bases, and 21 bases lay in between. The whole variable domain, remainder taken from reference TRBV7-2 and TRBJ2-2, is GAGVSQSPSNKVTEKGKDVELRCDPISGHTALYWYRQSLGQGLEFLIYFQGNSAPDKSGLPSDRFSAERTGGSVSTLTIQRTQQEDSAVYLCASSLQPVLSGGELFFGEGSRLTVL.

The V gene is TRBV6-5, the J gene TRBJ2-1, with TRBD1 matching over 12 bases. V was pared by 8 bases and J by 8 bases, with 10 bases of the junction left unmatched. The CDR3 is 15 residues long. Germline V lookup: CDR1 MNHEY, CDR2 SVGAGI. The CDR3: CASVSSGQGAYEQFF. CDR3 DNA sequence: TGTGCCAGCGTATCCTCGGGACAGGGGGCTTATGAGCAGTTCTTC.

The rearrangement joins TRBV4-1 to TRBJ1-3, with D unclear. The V and J ends lost 7 bases and 0 bases respectively, with 16 bases between them. Per the germline V gene, CDR1 is MGHRA and CDR2 is YSYEKL. The CDR3 loop spans 16 amino acids. CDR3 region: CASKQTWADSGNTIYF. The CDR3, as DNA: TGCGCCAGCAAACAAACTTGGGCCGACTCTGGAAACACCATATATTTT.

The chain uses TRBV30 and TRBJ2-7, with 7 bases fitting TRBD1. This CDR3 is built from 13 residues. Germline-derived CDR1 and CDR2 are GTSNPN and SVGIG (reference sequence). V dropped 2 bases and J dropped 6; count of bases not matched to a gene: 7. The CDR3 reads CAWSIHRGGEQYF. In nucleotides, the CDR3 is TGTGCCTGGAGTATACACAGGGGCGGCGAGCAGTACTTC. Variable domain in full (rest from reference TRBV30 and TRBJ2-7): SQTIHQWPATLVQPVGSPLSLECTVEGTSNPNLYWYRQAAGRGLQLLFYSVGIGQISSEVPQNLSASRPQDRQFILSSKKLLLSDSGFYLCAWSIHRGGEQYFGPGTRLTVT.

The chain uses TRBV19 and TRBJ2-1; 9 bases agree with TRBD2. There are 15 residues in the CDR3. CDR1 and CDR2 from the germline V gene are LNHDA and SQIVND (reference sequence). V was clipped by 2 bases and J by 10 bases; unmatched bases: 9. The CDR3 spells CASSISSGRRDEQFF. CDR3 DNA sequence: TGTGCCAGTAGTATATCCAGCGGGAGGAGGGACGAGCAGTTCTTC.

The rearrangement joins TRBV30 to TRBJ1-3; D not resolved. The CDR3 extends over 14 amino acids. V was trimmed by 3 bases and J by 4 bases, leaving 13 bases between them. Germline V gene lookup returns CDR1 GTSNPN and CDR2 SVGIG (reference sequence). This CDR3 reads CAWRMTRRGNTIYF. Here the CDR3 DNA reads TGTGCCTGGAGGATGACTCGAAGAGGAAACACCATATATTTT.

The rearrangement uses TRBV6-5 and TRBJ1-6; D remains ambiguous. From germline, CDR1 is MNHEY and CDR2 SVGAGI. The CDR3 is 15 residues long. V dropped 7 bases and J dropped 5 bases, with 15 bases sitting between them. CDR3 sequence: CASTLTRPHNSPLHF. The DNA for the CDR3 is TGTGCCAGCACCCTCACTCGCCCACATAATTCACCCCTCCACTTT.

This clone was detected once. This chain links TRBV30 with TRBJ1-1, with D perhaps matching TRBD1 (6 bases). V was pared by 0 bases and J by 8 bases, with 13 bases between. Germline V gene lookup returns CDR1 GTSNPN and CDR2 SVGIG (reference sequence). CDR3 size: 13 residues. CDR3 in DNA: TGTGCCTGGAGTGTACAGACAGGCCAAGAAGCTTTCTTT. Translating it yields CAWSVQTGQEAFF.

The rearrangement joins TRBV28 to TRBJ1-5, with a possible D match to TRBD1 (5 bases). The V gene's germline CDR1 is MDHEN and CDR2 SYDVKM. Trimming pared 1 base from V and 2 bases from J, leaving 12 bases between. The CDR3 spans 16 residues. DNA of the CDR3: TGTGCCAGCAGTTTATTGTTCGGGGGAGGCAATCAGCCCCAGCATTTT. It encodes CASSLLFGGGNQPQHF.

V and J are TRBV15 and TRBJ2-7, with D possibly being TRBD1 (5 bases). Germline loops: CDR1 LNHNV, CDR2 YYDKDF (reference sequence). The CDR3 runs 15 residues. V lost 0 bases and J 5 bases, leaving 14 bases between the germline ends. The CDR3 DNA is TGTGCCACCAGCAGAGATTATGGACACTTGGACGAGCAGTACTTC. This translates into CATSRDYGHLDEQYF.

This clone occurred a few times. The chain has TRBV5-1 and TRBJ2-3; possibly TRBD2 for D (6 bases). The V gene lost 4 bases and the J gene lost 2 bases, with 14 bases spanning the gap. Germline V lookup: CDR1 SGHRS, CDR2 YFSETQ. This CDR3 has 15 amino acids. The CDR3 spells CASSPGTSNTDTQYF. The DNA for the CDR3 is TGCGCCAGCAGCCCCGGGACTTCTAACACAGATACGCAGTATTTT.

The chain joins TRBV9 to TRBJ1-5; D may be TRBD1 (6 bases). Germline V gene sequence: CDR1 SGDLS, CDR2 YYNGEE. The CDR3 extends over 18 amino acids. Trimming removed 4 bases from V and 2 bases from J, with 22 bases in between. The DNA of the CDR3 is TGTGCCAGCAGCCCCCGGCGTCGTGGGGGCTTCGGCAATCAGCCCCAGCATTTT. This codes for CASSPRRRGGFGNQPQHF.

In its sample, this clone was seen a few times. The chain is built from TRBV5-6 and TRBJ1-1; D is unclear. This CDR3 is 14 amino acids long. The V end lost 4 bases, the J end lost 1 base, and 11 bases lay between the germline ends. Germline V gives CDR1 SGHDT, CDR2 YYEEEE. The CDR3 region is CASSQRGPNTEAFF. The CDR3 DNA reads as TGTGCCAGCAGCCAGCGAGGGCCGAACACTGAAGCTTTCTTT.

J is TRBJ2-1 and V is TRBV27, with D perhaps matching TRBD1 (5 bases). This CDR3 comprises 17 residues. The germline V gene encodes CDR1 MNHEY and CDR2 SMNVEV (reference sequence). V gave up 2 bases and J gave up 0 bases, with 14 bases separating them. The DNA for the CDR3 is TGTGCCAGCAGTTTAGGTCAGGGATCAAGCTCCTACAATGAGCAGTTCTTC. It yields the protein CASSLGQGSSSYNEQFF.

This rearrangement joins TRBV5-1 to TRBJ1-1; weak D call: TRBD1 (5 bases). The CDR3 sequence is 17 residues long. V lost 0 bases and J lost 4, with 19 bases in between. Germline assignment: CDR1 SGHRS and CDR2 YFSETQ. The CDR3 DNA is TGCGCCAGCAGCTTGGTCCGGGGCCGGGACTCCCCCACTGAAGCTTTCTTT. Its translation: CASSLVRGRDSPTEAFF.

The chain combines TRBV6-5 with TRBJ1-5, with 8 bases fitting TRBD1. Germline V gives CDR1 MNHEY, CDR2 SVGAGI. With 1 base clipped from V and 4 bases from J, the junction kept 0 bases outside the gene matches. The CDR3 spans 14 residues. The CDR3 loop reads CASSYYRGNQPQHF. Written as DNA, the CDR3 is TGTGCCAGCAGTTACTACAGGGGGAATCAGCCCCAGCATTTT.

In this sample, this clone turned up once. The CDR3 DNA follows: TGTGCCAGCAGGGATTATGACAGGCGCTACGAGCAGTACTTC. Protein product: CASRDYDRRYEQYF. The V gene is TRBV27, the J gene TRBJ2-7; maybe TRBD1 (6 bases). V lost 6 bases and J 3 bases, leaving 15 bases between the germline ends. The length of the CDR3 is 14 residues. Germline assignment: CDR1 MNHEY and CDR2 SMNVEV (reference sequence).

The V and J genes are TRBV24-1 and TRBJ1-4; D is possibly TRBD2 (5 bases). TRBJ2-2 explains the end of the DNA better; the J call may be wrong. In germline, CDR1 is KGHDR, CDR2 SFDVKD. This CDR3 contains 13 residues. CDR3 sequence: CATSDPGSLELFF. The CDR3 nucleotides are TGTGCCACCAGTGACCCTGGGAGTCTGGAGCTGTTTTTT.

The CDR3 here is CASSPGLIHNYGYTF. The CDR3 DNA sequence: TGTGCCAGCAGTCCCGGACTGATTCATAACTATGGCTACACCTTC. The chain combines TRBV27 with TRBJ1-2; D ambiguous. The CDR3 length is 15 residues. V was pared by 5 bases and J by 1 base, with 14 bases between. Germline CDR1 is MNHEY and CDR2 is SMNVEV (reference sequence).

The rearrangement links TRBV18 to TRBJ1-4, with TRBD1 matching over 12 bases. The CDR3 sequence is 16 residues long. The V and J ends lost 2 bases and 4 bases, in that order; junction bases with no gene match: 2. CDR1 is KGHSH and CDR2 is LQKENI in the germline V gene. The DNA for the CDR3 is TGTGCCAGCTCACCAGGGACAGGGGGCCGTAATGAAAAACTGTTTTTT. This sequence encodes CASSPGTGGRNEKLFF.

The chain has TRBV2 and TRBJ2-3, with D tentatively TRBD2 (6 bases). This CDR3 is built from 13 residues. V was trimmed by 8 bases and J by 2 bases, leaving 11 bases between them. From germline, CDR1 is SNHLY and CDR2 FYNNEI. CDR3 sequence: CASYAGITDTQYF. The CDR3 DNA reads TGTGCCAGCTACGCGGGGATCACAGATACGCAGTATTTT.